Listed below are T cell receptor beta chains from one sample, sequenced in a study of blood T cell repertoires in COVID-19. Some clones are missing from TCRdb's copy, which holds only in-frame ones; the method was immunoSEQ multiplex PCR. This sample has around 92,000 clones; 74% occur once, and the top ten carry 3.9%. Sequences were obtained from peripheral blood. The origin of the receptors is a man in his sixties or seventies with COVID-19, enrolled during active disease. Both conserved end residues are part of each CDR3. Each record gives: J gene, V gene, D gene, CDR3 DNA, CDR3 protein. D genes are given only for firm matches.

j_gene: TRBJ2-3
v_gene: TRBV7-2
d_gene: NA
CDR3nt: TGTGCCAGCAGCGCCGGTCCTTTCACAGATACGCAGTATTTT
CDR3aa: CASSAGPFTDTQYF

j_gene: TRBJ2-1
v_gene: TRBV12-5
d_gene: NA
CDR3nt: TGTGCTAGTGGTTTGGGCGGGACTCTGGGCAATGAGCAGTTCTTC
CDR3aa: CASGLGGTLGNEQFF

j_gene: TRBJ2-2
v_gene: TRBV11-2
d_gene: NA
CDR3nt: TGTGCCAGCAGCTTACCAGGGGTGGCCGGGGAGCTGTTTTTT
CDR3aa: CASSLPGVAGELFF

j_gene: TRBJ1-3
v_gene: TRBV7-6
d_gene: TRBD1
CDR3nt: TGTGCCAGCAGCTTAGATAGTGGGACAGGGTTCGGAAACACCATATATTTT
CDR3aa: CASSLDSGTGFGNTIYF

j_gene: TRBJ1-5
v_gene: TRBV10-3
d_gene: NA
CDR3nt: TGTGCCATCAGTGAAGAGGTGGGTCAGCCCCAGCATTTT
CDR3aa: CAISEEVGQPQHF

j_gene: TRBJ2-4
v_gene: TRBV30
d_gene: NA
CDR3nt: TGTGCCTGGAGTGAATCTGGGGGCAACGGAAACATTCAGTACTTC
CDR3aa: CAWSESGGNGNIQYF

j_gene: TRBJ1-5
v_gene: TRBV4-1
d_gene: TRBD1
CDR3nt: TGCGCCAGCAGCCAAGATAGGGGACAGGGGGGACGCAATCAGCCCCAGCATTTT
CDR3aa: CASSQDRGQGGRNQPQHF

j_gene: TRBJ2-3
v_gene: TRBV29-1
d_gene: TRBD1
CDR3nt: TGCAGCGTTGGACAGGGGGCTACAGATACGCAGTATTTT
CDR3aa: CSVGQGATDTQYF

j_gene: TRBJ2-7
v_gene: TRBV11-3
d_gene: TRBD1
CDR3nt: TGTGCCAGCAGCTTAGGGACAGGGGAGTCCTACGAGCAGTACTTC
CDR3aa: CASSLGTGESYEQYF

j_gene: TRBJ2-2
v_gene: TRBV18
d_gene: NA
CDR3nt: TGTGCCAGCTCACCTCAGCGGACGGGGAACACCGGGGAGCTGTTTTTT
CDR3aa: CASSPQRTGNTGELFF